Listed below are T cell receptor beta chains from one sample, sequenced in a study of blood T cell repertoires in COVID-19. Produced via immunoSEQ multiplex PCR; TCRdb's table is partial and in-frame only. The sample records roughly 230,000 clones, about 83% being singletons. Specimen: peripheral blood. The receptors derive from a middle-aged man with active or convalescent COVID-19. CDR3s include the opening cysteine and the closing phenylalanine or tryptophan. The D gene is left open where the match is weak. The size field is filled for only some rows; it gives once, few, many or a size class.

D	size	V	length	J	CDR3	DNA
TRBD1	NA	TRBV6-5	15	TRBJ2-7	CASSYSTGGTYEQYF	TGTGCCAGCAGTTACTCCACAGGGGGCACATACGAGCAGTACTTC
NA	NA	TRBV7-6	11	TRBJ2-7	CASSLDSEQYF	TGTGCCAGCAGCTTAGATAGCGAGCAGTACTTC
NA	NA	TRBV9	15	TRBJ1-6	CASSSARDNSSPLHF	TGTGCCAGCAGTTCAGCACGGGATAATAGTTCACCCCTCCACTTT
NA	NA	TRBV6-5	16	TRBJ1-1	CASSYGGGSGSTEAFF	TGTGCCAGCAGTTACGGTGGGGGCAGTGGGAGCACTGAAGCTTTCTTT
TRBD1	NA	TRBV27	13	TRBJ2-7	CASSSQGPYEQYF	TGTGCCAGCAGTTCACAGGGGCCCTACGAGCAGTACTTC
TRBD1	NA	TRBV6-5	12	TRBJ2-7	CASSDRGDEQYF	TGTGCCAGCTCGGACAGGGGAGACGAGCAGTACTTC
TRBD2	NA	TRBV18	14	TRBJ2-5	CASTLAGGQETQYF	TGTGCCAGCACGCTAGCGGGAGGGCAAGAGACCCAGTACTTC
NA	NA	TRBV6-1	11	TRBJ1-2	CASSDGGGYTF	TGTGCCAGCAGTGATGGAGGGGGCTACACCTTC
TRBD1	NA	TRBV6-6	15	TRBJ2-7	CASRRPGQGNVEQYF	TGTGCCAGCAGACGCCCCGGACAGGGGAACGTTGAGCAGTACTTC
TRBD1	once	TRBV10-3	13	TRBJ1-2	CAISEQGNYGYTF	TGTGCCATCAGCGAACAGGGGAACTATGGCTACACCTTC
TRBD2	NA	TRBV19	14	TRBJ2-1	CASVGTSGTNEQFF	TGTGCCAGCGTCGGGACTAGCGGGACCAATGAGCAGTTCTTC
NA	few	TRBV7-9	15	TRBJ2-4	CASSSHELAKNIQYF	TGTGCCAGCAGCTCTCATGAGCTAGCCAAAAACATTCAGTACTTC
NA	NA	TRBV24-1	15	TRBJ1-3	CASGGQCLSGNTIYF	TGTGCCTCCGGGGGGCAGTGCCTCTCTGGAAACACCATATATTTT
TRBD1	NA	TRBV5-1	16	TRBJ1-1	CASSVQGLTSGAEAFF	TGCGCCAGCAGCGTACAGGGGCTCACCTCGGGGGCTGAAGCTTTCTTT
TRBD1	NA	TRBV28	14	TRBJ2-7	CASTPGTGAYEQYF	TGTGCCAGCACCCCCGGGACAGGGGCGTACGAGCAGTACTTC
NA	NA	TRBV28	14	TRBJ1-1	CASRKQGSRTEAFF	TGTGCCAGCAGGAAACAGGGCTCACGCACTGAAGCTTTCTTT
TRBD2	NA	TRBV7-2	15	TRBJ2-5	CASSLDWTSQETQYF	TGTGCCAGCAGCTTAGACTGGACTAGCCAAGAGACCCAGTACTTC
NA	NA	TRBV24-1	15	TRBJ2-7	CATSDPSTGTYEQYF	TGTGCCACCAGTGACCCCTCGACAGGAACCTACGAGCAGTACTTC
NA	NA	TRBV10-1	13	TRBJ2-2	CASRSQNTGELFF	TGCGCCAGCAGATCACAGAACACCGGGGAGCTGTTTTTT
NA	few	TRBV3-1/TRBV3-2	15	TRBJ1-1	CASSLSTSLNTEAFF	TGTGCCAGCAGCCTTTCGACATCCCTGAACACTGAAGCTTTCTTT
TRBD2	NA	TRBV30	14	TRBJ2-1	CAWLPGEGNNEQFF	TGTGCCTGGTTGCCGGGGGAGGGAAACAATGAGCAGTTCTTC
NA	NA	TRBV24-1	15	TRBJ1-1	CATSDGGHLYEEAFF	TGTGCCACCAGTGATGGGGGACATCTCTACGAGGAAGCTTTCTTT
NA	NA	TRBV11-3	14	TRBJ2-7	CASSLQGSSSEQYF	TGTGCCAGCAGCTTACAGGGATCTTCTAGCGAGCAGTACTTC
NA	NA	TRBV7-6	17	TRBJ1-1	CASSFGLAGERNTEAFF	TGTGCCAGCAGCTTCGGTCTTGCAGGGGAGCGGAACACTGAAGCTTTCTTT
NA	NA	TRBV27	13	TRBJ1-6	CASSTPSGTPLHF	TGTGCCAGCAGCACCCCCTCGGGGACACCCCTCCACTTT
TRBD2	NA	TRBV29-1	13	TRBJ2-5	CSVVASGRETQYF	TGCAGCGTTGTGGCTTCCGGGAGGGAGACCCAGTACTTC
NA	NA	TRBV6-5	15	TRBJ1-5	CASSPRQDSNQPQHF	TGTGCCAGCAGTCCCCGACAGGATAGCAATCAGCCCCAGCATTTT
NA	NA	TRBV19	15	TRBJ1-6	CASTNAGGDTSPLHF	TGTGCCAGTACTAATGCGGGAGGGGACACTTCACCCCTCCACTTT
NA	NA	TRBV5-8	15	TRBJ2-2	CASSSGGRRNGELFF	TGTGCCAGCTCTTCAGGGGGGCGGAGAAACGGGGAGCTGTTTTTT
NA	many	TRBV2	16	TRBJ1-2	CARLRATEGFVYGYTF	TGTGCCAGGCTACGTGCCACGGAGGGATTCGTCTATGGCTACACCTTC
TRBD1	NA	TRBV12-5	10	TRBJ2-1	CAIGDRDWFF	TGTGCCATCGGGGACAGGGATTGGTTCTTC
NA	NA	TRBV19	14	TRBJ1-5	CASNSEKISQPQHF	TGTGCCAGTAATTCCGAGAAAATTTCGCAGCCCCAGCATTTT
NA	NA	TRBV5-1	16	TRBJ2-5	CASSQSVGQRGETQYF	TGCGCCAGCAGCCAATCCGTGGGGCAAAGGGGAGAGACCCAGTACTTC
NA	NA	TRBV7-9	17	TRBJ1-4	CASSLALGGVQNEKLFF	TGTGCCAGCAGCTTAGCTCTCGGGGGGGTCCAGAATGAAAAACTGTTTTTT
TRBD2	NA	TRBV7-8	13	TRBJ2-1	CASSLRLAEGGFF	TGTGCCAGCAGCCTGCGACTAGCGGAGGGGGGGTTCTTC
TRBD1	NA	TRBV7-9	15	TRBJ2-7	CASSLLQGTIYEQYF	TGTGCCAGCAGCTTATTACAGGGGACAATCTACGAGCAGTACTTC
TRBD1	NA	TRBV24-1	18	TRBJ1-2	CATSASGGGTGGPYGYTF	TGTGCCACCAGTGCTTCAGGTGGGGGGACAGGGGGCCCCTATGGCTACACCTTC
TRBD1	NA	TRBV7-8	18	TRBJ2-7	CASSLGPGGQAKPYEQYF	TGTGCCAGCAGCTTAGGCCCCGGGGGACAGGCCAAACCATACGAGCAGTACTTC
TRBD2	NA	TRBV29-1	15	TRBJ2-3	CSVQSGVTSTDTQYF	TGCAGCGTTCAGAGCGGGGTAACTAGCACAGATACGCAGTATTTT
NA	few	TRBV7-8	14	TRBJ2-7	CASSLDLRGAEQYF	TGTGCCAGCAGCTTAGACCTCCGGGGGGCCGAGCAGTACTTC
NA	NA	TRBV3-1/TRBV3-2	12	TRBJ2-7	CASSQNSNEQYF	TGTGCCAGCAGCCAGAACAGTAACGAGCAGTACTTC
NA	few	TRBV19	14	TRBJ1-6	CASSWEGVESPLHF	TGTGCCAGTAGTTGGGAGGGGGTTGAATCACCCCTCCACTTT